The next 20 T cell receptor beta chains were all read from a single sample in a study of shared clonotypes between healthy human individuals. TCRdb's copy holds only in-frame clones and misses some; the assay was immunoSEQ multiplex PCR. The sample carries some 690,000 clones, less than 95% recorded once. The sequenced material came from memory CD8+ T cells from PBMCs. Subset noted: CD45RO+ cells pooled with CCR7-negative TemRA cells. The source of these receptors is a young man in good health. Some clones in this sample may be carry-over from other donors' samples.

This CDR3 reads CASSDLVAYGTDTQYF. CDR3 nucleotides: TGTGCCAGCAGTGATTTGGTTGCCTATGGCACAGATACGCAGTATTTT. The chain is built from TRBV25-1 and TRBJ2-3; D ambiguous. CDR3 length: 16 amino acids. V lost 3 bases and J lost 1, with 14 bases in between. Germline CDR1 MGHDK, CDR2 SYGVNS.

Points on this clone: This likely came from a read error, as a far larger clone is one base away. This sample includes further DNA sequences coding for the same CDR3. The chain carries TRBV5-1 and TRBJ1-2; TRBD1 might be the D (6 bases). The CDR3 has 15 residues. Trimming left V 4 bases short and J 6 bases short, with 19 bases between. From germline, CDR1 is SGHRS and CDR2 YFSETQ. CDR3 nucleotides: TGCGCCAGCAGCCTGGCCGGGCCAGGGGCGCATGGCTACACCTTC. This encodes CASSLAGPGAHGYTF.

The CDR3 DNA follows: TGTGCCACCAGCGATACAGGGCTAGGGGGCAATCAGCCCCAGCATTTT. It is translated as CATSDTGLGGNQPQHF. The rearrangement uses TRBV15 and TRBJ1-5; maybe TRBD1 (6 bases). V dropped 5 bases and J dropped 2 bases, with 16 bases sitting between them. CDR1 is LNHNV, CDR2 YYDKDF, per germline (reference sequence). This CDR3 spans 16 amino acids. Drawing the rest from reference TRBV15 and TRBJ1-5, the complete variable domain is DAMVIQNPRYQVTQFGKPVTLSCSQTLNHNVMYWYQQKSSQAPKLLFHYYDKDFNNEADTPDNFQSRRPNTSFCFLDIRSPGLGDTAMYLCATSDTGLGGNQPQHFGDGTRLSIL.

About this clone: The sample has other DNA sequences that encode this CDR3 too. The chain has TRBV10-3 and TRBJ2-7; maybe TRBD2 (6 bases). Germline-derived CDR1 and CDR2 are ENHRY and SYGVKD. There are 14 residues in the CDR3. The V end was cut by 3 bases, the J end by 4 bases, with 13 bases between. CDR3 protein: CAISDPGGVYEQYF. The CDR3 DNA follows: TGTGCCATCAGTGACCCCGGAGGGGTTTACGAGCAGTACTTC.

The chain has TRBV6-4 and TRBJ2-7; D is perhaps TRBD2 (5 bases). The CDR3 extends over 16 amino acids. Between the trimmed V and J ends, which lost 0 bases and 3 bases, there was a span of 15 bases. Germline CDR1 reads MRHNA; CDR2 reads SNTAGT. The CDR3 here is CASSDSNFSEFYEQYF. The CDR3 bases are TGTGCCAGCAGTGACTCCAATTTTAGCGAGTTCTACGAGCAGTACTTC.

This rearrangement joins TRBV6-1 to TRBJ1-5; 8 positions agree with TRBD1. This CDR3 comprises 16 residues. Germline trimming cut 2 bases from V and 8 bases from J; bases unmatched to any gene: 11. Looked up from germline, CDR1 is MNHNS and CDR2 is SASEGT. CDR3 region: CASSELGRGHWEPQHF. In DNA, the CDR3 is TGTGCCAGCAGTGAACTGGGCAGGGGGCACTGGGAGCCCCAGCATTTT.

The J gene is TRBJ2-1, the V gene TRBV28, with D unresolved. CDR3 length: 17 residues. The germline CDR1 and CDR2 sequences are MDHEN and SYDVKM. V lost 5 bases and J lost 10, with 27 bases in between. The CDR3 DNA is TGTGCCAGCAGTCGCTTTGCAAACCCCGATCTGATGGAAGAGCAGTTCTTC. This sequence encodes CASSRFANPDLMEEQFF.

The chain couples TRBV30 to TRBJ2-7; TRBD2 matches 12 bases. The V gene end was trimmed by 3 bases and the J gene end by 3 bases; junction bases not matched to a gene: 6. The CDR3 loop spans 15 amino acids. Germline CDR1 reads GTSNPN; CDR2 reads SVGIG (reference sequence). The CDR3 region is CAWRKGLAGFYEQYF. The CDR3 DNA is TGTGCCTGGAGGAAGGGACTAGCGGGCTTCTACGAGCAGTACTTC.

This sequence joins TRBV19 and TRBJ1-1; 8 nucleotides line up with TRBD1. Unmatched junction bases numbered 7, after V lost 6 bases and J lost 1 base. The CDR3 spans 15 residues. From germline, CDR1 is LNHDA and CDR2 SQIVND (reference sequence). The CDR3, as DNA: TGTGCCAGTAGGGACAGGGAAATACCGAACACTGAAGCTTTCTTT. The encoded protein is CASRDREIPNTEAFF. The full variable domain, in which reference TRBV19 and TRBJ1-1 provide the parts outside the CDR3, is DGGITQSPKYLFRKEGQNVTLSCEQNLNHDAMYWYRQDPGQGLRLIYYSQIVNDFQKGDIAEGYSVSREKKESFPLTVTSAQKNPTAFYLCASRDREIPNTEAFFGQGTRLTVV.

The chain links TRBV13 to TRBJ2-7, with 11 bases fitting TRBD2. The germline V gene encodes CDR1 PRHDT and CDR2 FYEKMQ (reference sequence). J was trimmed by 7 bases and V by 5 bases; bases with no gene match: 10. The CDR3 extends over 15 amino acids. The CDR3 coding sequence is TGTGCCAGCAGCCATACAGTAGCGGGAGGGGAAGAGCAGTACTTC. Translating gives CASSHTVAGGEEQYF.

The chain is built from TRBV14 and TRBJ2-1, with 15 bases identical to TRBD2. Germline lookup yields CDR1 SGHDN and CDR2 FVKESK. The CDR3 runs to 16 residues. Losses at the gene ends were 3 bases for V and 9 bases for J; bases not matched to a gene: 6. CDR3 protein: CASSHWTSGRGVEQFF. The CDR3 nucleotides are TGTGCCAGCAGCCATTGGACTAGCGGGAGGGGGGTTGAGCAGTTCTTC.

The CDR3 nucleotides are TGTGCCAGCAGTTACTCGTCGACAGGGGCTCGCGATGAGCAGTTCTTC. Translation gives CASSYSSTGARDEQFF. J is TRBJ2-1 and V is TRBV6-5; 8 positions agree with TRBD1. J was trimmed by 8 bases and V by 0 bases; bases with no gene match: 9. This CDR3 is 16 amino acids long. Germline V gene data show CDR1 as MNHEY and CDR2 as SVGAGI.

This clone occurred once. The chain joins TRBV7-2 to TRBJ2-7; TRBD2 matches at 13 bases. Germline V gene data show CDR1 as SGHTA and CDR2 as FQGNSA. Trimming at V came to 6 bases and at J to 0 bases, leaving 8 bases not matched to a gene. This CDR3 has 17 residues. The CDR3 loop reads CASRDPGLAGHSYEQYF. The CDR3 coding sequence is TGTGCCAGCAGAGACCCGGGACTAGCGGGGCACTCCTACGAGCAGTACTTC.

The chain carries TRBV18 and TRBJ2-2; 8 nucleotides agree with TRBD1. The CDR3 is 16 residues long. CDR1 and CDR2 (germline): KGHSH, LQKENI. V lost 3 bases and J lost 2; bases outside the gene matches: 5. CDR3 sequence (DNA): TGTGCCAGCTCACCCGTGCCAGGGGGCAACACCGGGGAGCTGTTTTTT. It translates to CASSPVPGGNTGELFF. The whole variable domain, remainder taken from reference TRBV18 and TRBJ2-2, is NAGVMQNPRHLVRRRGQEARLRCSPMKGHSHVYWYRQLPEEGLKFMVYLQKENIIDESGMPKERFSAEFPKEGPSILRIQQVVRGDSAAYFCASSPVPGGNTGELFFGEGSRLTVL.

This clone was found once. The chain combines TRBV7-9 with TRBJ2-5, with a weak D call TRBD2 (7 bases). The length of the CDR3 is 15 residues. The V gene lost 3 bases and the J gene lost 3 bases, with 14 bases spanning the gap. Germline CDR1 reads SEHNR; CDR2 reads FQNEAQ (reference sequence). CDR3 nucleotides: TGTGCCAGCAGCTTTTCAAGGGGGGGGAAAGAGACCCAGTACTTC. The encoded protein is CASSFSRGGKETQYF.

The chain recombines TRBV7-9 with TRBJ2-5; D is perhaps TRBD2 (5 bases). This CDR3 is built from 15 residues. Germline CDR1 is SEHNR and CDR2 is FQNEAQ (reference sequence). V was clipped by 4 bases and J by 4 bases, with 16 bases between them. CDR3 sequence (DNA): TGTGCCAGCAGCTATAGGGTCGGGAATGCAGAGACCCAGTACTTC. Translated, it gives CASSYRVGNAETQYF. Full variable domain (outside the CDR3, taken from reference TRBV7-9 and TRBJ2-5): DTGVSQNPRHKITKRGQNVTFRCDPISEHNRLYWYRQTLGQGPEFLTYFQNEAQLEKSRLLSDRFSAERPKGSFSTLEIQRTEQGDSAMYLCASSYRVGNAETQYFGPGTRLLVL.

V and J are TRBV25-1 and TRBJ2-1, with no clear D. The V and J ends lost 3 bases and 2 bases respectively, with 11 bases between them. Germline V gene lookup returns CDR1 MGHDK and CDR2 SYGVNS. CDR3 length: 15 residues. For the CDR3, the DNA is TGTGCCAGCAGTGACACCTCGACGGCCTACAATGAGCAGTTCTTC. The encoded protein is CASSDTSTAYNEQFF.

The rearrangement links TRBV11-2 to TRBJ1-2; 7 positions agree with TRBD1. Trimming removed 5 bases from V and 3 bases from J; junction bases left unmatched: 6. This CDR3 region has 14 residues. CDR1 SGHAT and CDR2 FQNNGV come from the germline V gene. CDR3 in amino acids: CASSPGTDDYGYTF. The CDR3 bases are TGTGCCAGCAGCCCCGGGACAGACGACTATGGCTACACCTTC.

V gene TRBV7-9 combines with J gene TRBJ1-1; no reliable D call. In germline, CDR1 is SEHNR, CDR2 FQNEAQ (reference sequence). V lost 3 bases, J lost 4 bases, and 18 bases lay in between. The CDR3 totals 16 residues. CDR3 DNA sequence: TGTGCCAGCAGCTTTGGGGAGGGCCCCCGAGGCACTGAAGCTTTCTTT. Translation: CASSFGEGPRGTEAFF.

The J gene is TRBJ2-5, the V gene TRBV7-2; tentative D call: TRBD1 (6 bases). Trimming stripped 1 base from V and 1 base from J, with 13 bases between. Germline CDR1 is SGHTA and CDR2 is FQGNSA. The CDR3 loop spans 16 amino acids. The CDR3 is CASSLESGVGQETQYF. The CDR3 nucleotides are TGTGCCAGCAGCTTAGAGTCAGGGGTGGGCCAAGAGACCCAGTACTTC.